The clone carrying this TCR beta chain was observed a few times. The antigen remains unidentified. The sample comes from a study of cytotoxic CD8 clonotypes in ibrutinib-treated CLL. General study findings and limits: Clonality went higher at ibrutinib response and then dropped back toward baseline at progression.

The protocol was immunoSEQ multiplex PCR, while the TCRdb copy is restricted to in-frame clones and leaves out a portion. Of some 150,000 clones in the sample, approximately 81% were seen once. Germline V gene data show CDR1 as ENHRY and CDR2 as SYGVKD. V was trimmed by 10 bases and J by 7 bases, leaving 13 bases between them. The CDR3 runs to 11 residues. The sequences come from PBMCs, collected after 12 months of ibrutinib treatment. The TCR originated in a human donor with chronic lymphocytic leukemia. The chain combines TRBV10-3 with TRBJ1-1; D is undetermined. The CDR3 DNA reads as TGTGCCACCTCCTCTCTTGTTGAAGCTTTCTTT. It codes for CATSSLVEAFF.